This entry concerns a single TCR beta chain. This entry belongs to a study of blood T cell repertoires in COVID-19. Study background: The cDNA or gDNA used as material had been derived from T cells, B-cell-depleted T cells, or PBMCs.

The table came from immunoSEQ multiplex PCR; TCRdb's copy has only in-frame clones and leaves some out. Here the sample spans about 250,000 clones, 88% being singletons. This sequence originates from a woman aged 40-49 years who had recovered from COVID-19. The source material was peripheral blood.

The chain's CDR3 is CASRLAVNTGELFF. Here the CDR3 DNA reads TGTGCCAGTAGACTAGCGGTGAACACCGGGGAGCTGTTTTTT. The V call is TRBV19, the J call TRBJ2-2, with 8 bases aligning to TRBD2. This CDR3 is 14 amino acids long. Germline V gene sequence: CDR1 LNHDA, CDR2 SQIVND (reference sequence). The trim removed 6 bases at V and 1 base at J, leaving 1 base unmatched.